These T cell receptor beta chains were read from a single sample in a study of identical twins. TCRdb called the 5' RACE reads again in MiXCR, with one record for every CDR3 protein. The table lists roughly 250,000 distinct CDR3 sequences, over 11% of them singletons, with 8.8% in the top ten. Sequencing was performed on memory (CD45RO+) T cells sorted from blood. All receptors come from a woman under 30 in good health. The CDR3 runs from the conserved cysteine through the conserved F or W. The order of the fields is J gene, D gene, V gene, clone size, CDR3 protein, CDR3 DNA. A D gene is named only where the DNA matches it firmly. Only part of the rows carry a size: once, few, many, or a class if the clone is expanded.

J gene: TRBJ2-3; D gene: TRBD2; V gene: TRBV11-2; clone size: -; CDR3 protein: CASSFWTSGRSTDTQYF; CDR3 DNA: TGTGCCAGCAGCTTTTGGACTAGCGGGAGGTCCACAGATACGCAGTATTTT
J gene: TRBJ1-1; D gene: -; V gene: TRBV7-3; clone size: few; CDR3 protein: CASSTTANTEAFF; CDR3 DNA: TGTGCCAGCAGCACGACAGCGAACACTGAAGCTTTCTTT
J gene: TRBJ2-1; D gene: TRBD1; V gene: TRBV5-1; clone size: many; CDR3 protein: CASSRQGINNEQFF; CDR3 DNA: TGCGCCAGCAGCCGACAGGGGATTAACAATGAGCAGTTCTTC
J gene: TRBJ2-1; D gene: TRBD2; V gene: TRBV20-1; clone size: -; CDR3 protein: CSARIAGVDNEQFF; CDR3 DNA: TGCAGTGCTAGAATAGCGGGAGTAGACAATGAGCAGTTCTTC
J gene: TRBJ2-3; D gene: -; V gene: TRBV12-3/TRBV12-4; clone size: -; CDR3 protein: CASSPRTDKIGDTQYF; CDR3 DNA: TGTGCCAGCAGTCCCCGGACGGATAAGATTGGGGATACGCAGTATTTT
J gene: TRBJ1-1; D gene: TRBD1; V gene: TRBV20-1; clone size: medium-sized; CDR3 protein: CSARGTGDTEAFF; CDR3 DNA: TGCAGTGCTAGAGGGACAGGGGACACTGAAGCTTTCTTT
J gene: TRBJ2-7; D gene: -; V gene: TRBV7-2; clone size: -; CDR3 protein: CASSLAAQYEQYF; CDR3 DNA: TGTGCCAGCAGCTTAGCGGCACAATACGAGCAGTACTTC
J gene: TRBJ2-3; D gene: TRBD1; V gene: TRBV20-1; clone size: few; CDR3 protein: CSGTGQGLSSSTDTQYF; CDR3 DNA: TGCAGTGGGACGGGACAGGGGTTATCGAGTAGCACAGATACGCAGTATTTT
J gene: TRBJ1-1; D gene: TRBD1; V gene: TRBV10-3; clone size: many; CDR3 protein: CAISVDRESIEAFF; CDR3 DNA: TGTGCCATCAGTGTTGACAGGGAGTCCATTGAAGCTTTCTTT
J gene: TRBJ2-2; D gene: TRBD2; V gene: TRBV12-3/TRBV12-4; clone size: -; CDR3 protein: CASSRTSGGNTGELFF; CDR3 DNA: TGTGCCAGCAGTCGGACTAGCGGGGGGAACACCGGGGAGCTGTTTTTT
J gene: TRBJ2-1; D gene: -; V gene: TRBV7-2; clone size: -; CDR3 protein: CASSLGGIPYNEQFF; CDR3 DNA: TGTGCCAGCAGCTTAGGCGGGATCCCCTACAATGAGCAGTTCTTC
J gene: TRBJ2-1; D gene: -; V gene: TRBV7-9; clone size: -; CDR3 protein: CATHLKDNEQFF; CDR3 DNA: TGTGCCACCCATTTGAAGGACAATGAGCAGTTCTTC
J gene: TRBJ2-3; D gene: TRBD2; V gene: TRBV3-1; clone size: -; CDR3 protein: CASSQPLAGGGDTQYF; CDR3 DNA: TGTGCCAGCAGCCAACCGCTAGCGGGGGGCGGGGATACGCAGTATTTT
J gene: TRBJ1-2; D gene: -; V gene: TRBV3-1; clone size: many; CDR3 protein: CASSPQDPNYGYTF; CDR3 DNA: TGTGCCAGCAGCCCCCAGGATCCTAACTATGGCTACACCTTC
J gene: TRBJ2-3; D gene: TRBD2; V gene: TRBV7-2; clone size: many; CDR3 protein: CASSSRVAGATDTQYF; CDR3 DNA: TGTGCCAGCAGCTCTAGGGTTGCGGGAGCAACAGATACGCAGTATTTT
J gene: TRBJ1-2; D gene: -; V gene: TRBV3-1; clone size: -; CDR3 protein: CASSQGRVGVGYTF; CDR3 DNA: TGTGCCAGCAGCCAAGGGAGAGTGGGAGTTGGCTACACCTTC